The next 3 T cell receptor beta chains were all read from a single sample in a study of blood T cell repertoires in COVID-19. TCRdb's table, derived via immunoSEQ multiplex PCR, lists solely in-frame clones and lacks some. Of around 140,000 clones in the sample, approximately 84% are singletons; the top ten hold more than 40%. The sequenced sample was peripheral blood. These receptors came from a human donor in a cohort sampled during active COVID-19.

The chain is built from TRBV6-2 or TRBV6-3 and TRBJ1-2; D is unclear. Germline V gene sequence: CDR1 MNHEY, CDR2 SVGEGT. This CDR3 is 13 amino acids long. Trimming left V 5 bases short and J 5 bases short, with 12 bases between. CDR3 nucleotides: TGTGCCAGCAGTCCGGAGAGTTGGTATGGCTACACCTTC. Translated, it gives CASSPESWYGYTF.

The rearrangement links TRBV19 to TRBJ2-2, with D tentatively TRBD2 (5 bases). Deletions cut 6 bases from V and 4 bases from J, with 12 bases between. CDR1 is LNHDA, CDR2 SQIVND, per germline (reference sequence). The CDR3 has 14 residues. The CDR3 region is CASREADLTGELFF. The CDR3 DNA sequence: TGTGCCAGTAGGGAAGCGGACCTCACCGGGGAGCTGTTTTTT.

The genes are TRBV18 and TRBJ2-1, with D tentatively TRBD1 (6 bases). V gave up 2 bases and J gave up 6 bases, with 17 bases separating them. This CDR3 is built from 16 residues. The germline CDR1 and CDR2 sequences are KGHSH and LQKENI. CDR3 residues: CASSPRGTNSVNEQFF. The CDR3 DNA sequence: TGTGCCAGCTCACCAAGGGGGACAAATTCGGTCAATGAGCAGTTCTTC.